The sample holds a few counts of the clone carrying this TCR beta chain. Its specificity is unknown. It was template switching that added a universal primer site, and there were unique molecular identifiers on the cDNA. TCRdb reprocessed the 5' RACE reads via MiXCR and lists one record per CDR3 protein. The repertoire holds about 570,000 distinct CDR3 sequences, with 9.6% as singletons. This entry is derived from a study of identical twins. Every one of the donors was a healthy Caucasian. Study-wide results and limits: The presence of invariant MAIT and iNKT cells could partly confound analyses of zero-insertion sequences. Carriage of fewer insertions was seen in abundant cord blood beta clonotypes, whereas memory repertoires showed none.

The same data also contributed to another study, on yellow fever vaccine responses in identical twins.

This sequence was found in a woman aged 18 to 35 in good health. Sequencing was performed on PBMCs.

DNA of the CDR3: TGTGCCAGCAGCCTCACCACTGGGACTGGAGCCGCGTCCCAGTACTTC. Translation gives CASSLTTGTGAASQYF. The chain couples TRBV7-2 to TRBJ2-5, with D perhaps matching TRBD2 (6 bases). The CDR3 is 16 residues long. Trimming shortened V by 5 bases and J by 9 bases, and 25 bases separated the two germline ends. In germline, CDR1 is SGHTA, CDR2 FQGNSA. Filled out from reference TRBV7-2 and TRBJ2-5, the complete variable domain reads GAGVSQSPSNKVTEKGKDVELRCDPISGHTALYWYRQSLGQGLEFLIYFQGNSAPDKSGLPSDRFSAERTGGSVSTLTIQRTQQEDSAVYLCASSLTTGTGAASQYFGPGTRLLVL.